The 26 T cell receptor beta chains presented below share a single source sample, sequenced in a study of cytomegalovirus exposure and HLA in healthy donors. The assay was immunoSEQ multiplex PCR, and TCRdb's table has in-frame clones only and misses some. The sample lists 200,000 to 300,000 clones; about 90% were seen once. Sequencing used PBMCs. The source of these receptors is a man aged 18 to 29 in good health and CMV-seropositive.

This clone was seen more than once but under ten times. The rearrangement links TRBV9 to TRBJ1-1, with unresolved D. Trimming took off 0 bases at V and 3 bases at J, with 9 bases between the two ends. CDR1 and CDR2 from the germline V gene are SGDLS and YYNGEE. This CDR3 has 14 amino acids. The CDR3 sequence: CASSVVNRYTEAFF. The CDR3 bases are TGTGCCAGCAGCGTAGTTAACCGCTACACTGAAGCTTTCTTT.

This chain links TRBV6-1 with TRBJ2-7; 8 nucleotides agree with TRBD2. J lost 2 bases, V lost 6 bases, and 6 bases had no gene match. CDR1 MNHNS and CDR2 SASEGT come from the germline V gene. The CDR3 spans 14 residues. CDR3 coding DNA: TGTGCCAGCAGAGGACTAGCAAGTCCCTACGAGCAGTACTTC. Translated, it gives CASRGLASPYEQYF.

This clone is a singleton in its sample. The chain employs TRBV10-2 and TRBJ2-7; 7 bases match TRBD2. The germline CDR1 and CDR2 sequences are WSHSY and SAAADI. V gave up 6 bases and J gave up 2 bases; unmatched junction bases: 10. The CDR3 has 15 amino acids. In nucleotides, the CDR3 is TGCGCCAGCAGCCCCAGCGGGATGAGGGCCTACGAGCAGTACTTC. Its translation is CASSPSGMRAYEQYF.

The chain combines TRBV5-1 with TRBJ1-4, with D unresolved. V lost 0 bases, J lost 8 bases, and 14 bases lay in between. CDR3 size: 15 residues. Germline V gene data show CDR1 as SGHRS and CDR2 as YFSETQ. CDR3 region: CASSLEGALGEKLFF. The CDR3 DNA sequence: TGCGCCAGCAGCTTGGAGGGAGCCCTAGGCGAAAAACTGTTTTTT.

About this clone itself: It is unclear where the CDR3 begins or ends on the DNA, so no DNA is shown, and the CDR3 is as TCRdb lists it. The rearrangement links TRBV28 to TRBJ1-2. From its first to its last residue, the CDR3 has 13 amino acids. Germline V lookup: CDR1 MDHEN, CDR2 SYDVKM. The CDR3 sequence: CASSFLAAYGYTF.

This chain joins TRBV12-5 and TRBJ2-5; D is unresolved. The CDR3 is 12 residues long. The V and J ends lost 0 bases and 5 bases respectively, with 4 bases between them. Germline lookup yields CDR1 LGHNT and CDR2 FRNRAP. The CDR3 region is CASGLVSETQYF. The CDR3 region has the DNA TGTGCTAGTGGTTTGGTATCGGAGACCCAGTACTTC.

This chain joins TRBV15 and TRBJ1-1, with 10 bases identical to TRBD1. The germline V gene encodes CDR1 LNHNV and CDR2 YYDKDF (reference sequence). The ends lost 3 bases at V and 9 bases at J; junction bases unmatched: 4. The CDR3 runs 13 residues. CDR3 bases: TGTGCCACCAGCAGGGGGACAGGGGCTAAAGCTTTCTTT. It is translated as CATSRGTGAKAFF.

This chain joins TRBV7-3 and TRBJ1-2; 7 bases line up with TRBD1. From germline, CDR1 is SGHTA and CDR2 FQGTGA. V gave up 4 bases and J gave up 0 bases; unmatched junction bases: 5. CDR3 length: 15 residues. Here the CDR3 reads CASSSTGTANYGYTF. The CDR3 coding sequence is TGTGCCAGCAGCTCGACCGGGACAGCTAACTATGGCTACACCTTC.

A note on this clone: Other nucleotide sequences from this sample produce the same CDR3. The CDR3 region is CATSRERGTEAFF. CDR3 DNA: TGTGCCACCAGCAGAGAGCGAGGCACTGAAGCTTTCTTT. The V gene is TRBV15, the J gene TRBJ1-1; D gene uncertain. Germline assignment: CDR1 LNHNV and CDR2 YYDKDF (reference sequence). V dropped 0 bases and J dropped 4 bases, with 6 bases sitting between them. The CDR3 sequence is 13 residues long.

The chain couples TRBV5-1 to TRBJ2-6; D gene unclear. Germline V gene data show CDR1 as SGHRS and CDR2 as YFSETQ. There are 16 residues in the CDR3. V lost 0 bases to trimming and J lost 1 base, with 8 bases between them. Written as DNA, the CDR3 is TGCGCCAGCAGCTTGGACGCCCTTTCTGGGGCCAACGTCCTGACTTTC. As protein: CASSLDALSGANVLTF. The whole variable domain, filled in from reference TRBV5-1 and TRBJ2-6, reads KAGVTQTPRYLIKTRGQQVTLSCSPISGHRSVSWYQQTPGQGLQFLFEYFSETQRNKGNFPGRFSGRQFSNSRSEMNVSTLELGDSALYLCASSLDALSGANVLTFGAGSRLTVL.

As DNA, the CDR3 is TGTGCCAGCTCACCACCGACCCGGGAGACCCAGTACTTC. Protein product: CASSPPTRETQYF. The rearrangement links TRBV18 to TRBJ2-5, with D hard to call. CDR3 length: 13 amino acids. CDR1 is KGHSH, CDR2 LQKENI, per germline. The V end lost 0 bases, the J end lost 5 bases, and 7 bases lay between the germline ends.

The chain uses TRBV7-2 and TRBJ2-2; D possibly corresponds to TRBD2 (6 bases). This CDR3 has 14 residues. CDR1 is SGHTA and CDR2 is FQGNSA in the germline V gene. V lost 5 bases to trimming and J lost 7 bases, with 14 bases between them. This chain's CDR3 is CASSPGLLGGELFF. The CDR3 DNA reads as TGTGCCAGCAGCCCGGGACTTCTCGGCGGGGAGCTGTTTTTT.

The chain recombines TRBV4-1 with TRBJ2-3; D is ambiguous. CDR3 length equals 15 residues. Trimming pared 4 bases from V and 0 bases from J, leaving 11 bases between. CDR1 is MGHRA, CDR2 YSYEKL, per germline. CDR3 nucleotides: TGCGCCAGCAGCCTTCAACTGACTAGCACAGATACGCAGTATTTT. Amino acids: CASSLQLTSTDTQYF.

The rearrangement joins TRBV19 to TRBJ2-1; TRBD2 matches at 8 bases. This CDR3 contains 14 residues. CDR1 and CDR2 from the germline V gene are LNHDA and SQIVND (reference sequence). Trimming at V came to 7 bases and at J to 8 bases, leaving 10 bases not matched to a gene. CDR3 coding DNA: TGTGCCAGTATTCCGGCGGGAGGTGGGGATGAGCAGTTCTTC. Encoded protein: CASIPAGGGDEQFF.

This clone is a singleton in its sample. The V call is TRBV29-1, the J call TRBJ1-4, with D maybe TRBD1 (5 bases). CDR1 and CDR2 from the germline V gene are SQVTM and ANQGSEA. The CDR3 is made up of 14 amino acids. V shed 6 bases and J shed 8 bases, with 19 bases lying between them. CDR3 protein: CSVADTGIGEKLFF. CDR3 sequence (DNA): TGCAGCGTGGCGGACACAGGAATTGGGGAAAAACTGTTTTTT. Using reference TRBV29-1 and TRBJ1-4 for the parts outside the CDR3, the full variable domain is SAVISQKPSRDICQRGTSLTIQCQVDSQVTMMFWYRQQPGQSLTLIATANQGSEATYESGFVIDKFPISRPNLTFSTLTVSNMSPEDSSIYLCSVADTGIGEKLFFGSGTQLSVL.

The CDR3 region is CAWGEGGYGYTF. The CDR3 DNA reads as TGTGCCTGGGGCGAAGGTGGCTATGGCTACACCTTC. The V gene is TRBV30, the J gene TRBJ1-2; D is undetermined. Germline V CDR1 and CDR2: GTSNPN, SVGIG (reference sequence). Trimming stripped 5 bases from V and 4 bases from J, with 11 bases between. CDR3 length equals 12 residues. The full variable domain, completed using reference TRBV30 and TRBJ1-2, is SQTIHQWPATLVQPVGSPLSLECTVEGTSNPNLYWYRQAAGRGLQLLFYSVGIGQISSEVPQNLSASRPQDRQFILSSKKLLLSDSGFYLCAWGEGGYGYTFGSGTRLTVV.

The chain combines TRBV6-1 with TRBJ2-5, with D possibly matching TRBD2 (6 bases). The CDR3 has 13 amino acids. CDR1 and CDR2 (germline): MNHNS, SASEGT. V was cut by 7 bases and J by 3 bases, with 12 bases left in between. CDR3: CASKGWREETQYF. The CDR3 nucleotides are TGTGCCAGCAAAGGATGGAGGGAAGAGACCCAGTACTTC.

V and J are TRBV2 and TRBJ2-7; TRBD1 might be the D (6 bases). Germline V gene lookup returns CDR1 SNHLY and CDR2 FYNNEI. Trimming pared 5 bases from V and 3 bases from J, leaving 20 bases between. This CDR3 is 16 amino acids long. In DNA form, the CDR3 reads TGTGCCAGCAGTAGTCCTCTCCAGGGGCCAAACTACGAGCAGTACTTC. Protein product: CASSSPLQGPNYEQYF.

In DNA, the CDR3 is TGCGCCAGCAGCCAAAGCGGGAGGTTTTACGAGCAGTACTTC. Its protein product is CASSQSGRFYEQYF. The chain employs TRBV4-1 and TRBJ2-7; 9 positions agree with TRBD2. The ends lost 2 bases at V and 4 bases at J; junction bases unmatched: 3. The CDR3 loop spans 14 amino acids. Germline loops: CDR1 MGHRA, CDR2 YSYEKL.

The gene calls are TRBV27 and TRBJ1-5, with D maybe TRBD1 (5 bases). CDR3 length equals 14 residues. Trimming stripped 5 bases from V and 3 bases from J, with 11 bases between. The germline V gene encodes CDR1 MNHEY and CDR2 SMNVEV (reference sequence). The CDR3 DNA follows: TGTGCCAGCAGTCCCGGGGGACCCAATCAGCCCCAGCATTTT. This codes for CASSPGGPNQPQHF.

V usage is TRBV4-1 and J usage is TRBJ2-7; no clear D. Germline V lookup: CDR1 MGHRA, CDR2 YSYEKL. The CDR3 spans 13 residues. V dropped 1 base and J dropped 2 bases, with 6 bases sitting between them. The CDR3 bases are TGCGCCAGCAGCCAAGGGACCCCCTACGAGCAGTACTTC. Protein: CASSQGTPYEQYF.

Written as DNA, the CDR3 is TGTGCCAGCAAGGTCAGCCTTTCTGAAGCTTTCTTT. This sequence encodes CASKVSLSEAFF. V usage is TRBV2 and J usage is TRBJ1-1; D call uncertain. From germline, CDR1 is SNHLY and CDR2 FYNNEI. Trimming cost V 7 bases and J 6 bases, with 12 bases left between them. The CDR3 spans 12 residues.

This chain joins TRBV27 and TRBJ2-5; possibly TRBD2 for D (6 bases). V was trimmed by 2 bases and J by 14 bases, leaving 18 bases between them. This CDR3 region has 13 residues. Germline V gene lookup returns CDR1 MNHEY and CDR2 SMNVEV (reference sequence). DNA of the CDR3: TGTGCCAGCAGTTTACCCCGGGGGTCACTTGGTTACTTC. Its translation: CASSLPRGSLGYF.

The chain has TRBV7-9 and TRBJ2-7; TRBD2 agrees at 12 bases. Looked up from germline, CDR1 is SEHNR and CDR2 is FQNEAQ (reference sequence). There are 13 residues in the CDR3. Trimming at V came to 5 bases and at J to 6 bases, leaving 2 bases not matched to a gene. The CDR3 loop reads CASSLTSGSEQYF. The CDR3 DNA is TGTGCCAGCAGCCTGACTAGCGGGAGCGAGCAGTACTTC.

The chain recombines TRBV15 with TRBJ2-3; D is unclear. V gave up 0 bases and J gave up 6 bases, with 4 bases separating them. Germline assignment: CDR1 LNHNV and CDR2 YYDKDF (reference sequence). The CDR3 loop spans 12 amino acids. The CDR3 loop is CATSRDTDTQYF. The CDR3 nucleotides read TGTGCCACCAGCAGAGATACGGATACGCAGTATTTT. Full variable domain (outside the CDR3, taken from reference TRBV15 and TRBJ2-3): DAMVIQNPRYQVTQFGKPVTLSCSQTLNHNVMYWYQQKSSQAPKLLFHYYDKDFNNEADTPDNFQSRRPNTSFCFLDIRSPGLGDTAMYLCATSRDTDTQYFGPGTRLTVL.

This sequence joins TRBV7-2 and TRBJ1-1, with 8 positions matching TRBD1. With 2 bases clipped from V and 7 bases from J, the junction kept 9 bases outside the gene matches. There are 15 residues in the CDR3. The germline V gene encodes CDR1 SGHTA and CDR2 FQGNSA. The CDR3 DNA reads as TGTGCCAGCAGCTTAAATACAGGGGGTGGAGGTGAAGCTTTCTTT. It specifies CASSLNTGGGGEAFF.